This T cell receptor (beta chain) appears in the sequencing data of a study of vaccination effects on CD4 cells after COVID-19. With respect to this clone: Its antigen is currently unknown.

The germline gives CDR1 SGHRS, CDR2 YFSETQ. The CDR3 is 14 residues long. V was trimmed by 1 base and J by 5 bases, leaving 10 bases between them. Before any sequencing was done, the ViraFEST assay used viral peptide pools to expand antigen-specific CD4+ T cells. With more than nine days of culture completed, CD4+ T cells were isolated. SARS-CoV-2 infection was confirmed by PCR in the person between March and December 2020. Everyone in the study got two shots of either the BNT162b2 or mRNA-1273 vaccine. Here immunoSEQ multiplex PCR was the method, and the copy in TCRdb shows in-frame clones only, minus some. The sample consists of approximately 16,000 clones, more than 70% of them appearing once.

The source of this sequence is a human donor who had a prior SARS-CoV-2 infection. Sequenced here: CD4+ T cells from PBMCs cultured with HCoV-NL63 spike peptides, sampled after COVID-19 vaccination. The rearrangement links TRBV5-1 to TRBJ2-1; possible D gene TRBD1, 5 bases. CDR3 nucleotide sequence: TGCGCCAGCAGCTTGCTGACAGAAGACAATGAGCAGTTCTTC. Protein: CASSLLTEDNEQFF.